The clone carrying this T cell receptor (beta chain) came up a few times. The V end was cut by 2 bases, the J end by 7 bases, with 14 bases between. CDR1 and CDR2 from the germline V gene are KGHSH and LQKENI. The CDR3 length is 14 residues. This specimen belongs to a study of blood T cell repertoires in COVID-19. Study context: Sites in the United States, Italy and Spain provided acute and convalescent COVID-19 samples. PBMCs, B-cell-depleted T cells, or T cells provided the cDNA or gDNA that made up the material.

The authors' processing: The authors estimated nucleated cell counts from reference gene primer amplification. Sequencing was performed with immunoSEQ multiplex PCR; in TCRdb, only in-frame clones are kept and a portion is missing. V and J calls and clone size come straight from that table; D and trimming were deduced from the DNA. The table has 140,000 to 150,000 clones, roughly 76% seen once. Sequenced: peripheral blood. The chain couples TRBV18 to TRBJ1-2; no clear D gene. This TCR was recovered from a human donor with acute or convalescent COVID-19. The donor label of this sample is uncertain. CDR3 sequence (DNA): TGTGCCAGCTCACCATCCGACCCCAGAGGTGGCTACACCTTC. The encoded protein is CASSPSDPRGGYTF.